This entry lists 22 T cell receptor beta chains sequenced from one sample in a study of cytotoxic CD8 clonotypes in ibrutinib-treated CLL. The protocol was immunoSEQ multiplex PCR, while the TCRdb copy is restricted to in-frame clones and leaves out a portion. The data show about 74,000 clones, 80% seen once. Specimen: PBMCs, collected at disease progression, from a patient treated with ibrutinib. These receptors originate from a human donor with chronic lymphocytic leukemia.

The CDR3 DNA is TGCGCCAGCAGCCAAGTCCTAGCGTACCAAGAGACCCAGTACTTC. Translating it yields CASSQVLAYQETQYF. V gene TRBV4-1 combines with J gene TRBJ2-5, with D tentatively TRBD2 (6 bases). The CDR3 extends over 15 amino acids. Germline values: CDR1 MGHRA, CDR2 YSYEKL. The V end was cut by 1 base, the J end by 0 bases, with 9 bases between.

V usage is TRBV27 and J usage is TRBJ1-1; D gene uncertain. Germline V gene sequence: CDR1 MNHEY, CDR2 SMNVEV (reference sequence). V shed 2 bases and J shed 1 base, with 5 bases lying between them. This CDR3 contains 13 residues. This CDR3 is CASSLQANTEAFF. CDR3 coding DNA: TGTGCCAGCAGTTTACAGGCGAACACTGAAGCTTTCTTT.

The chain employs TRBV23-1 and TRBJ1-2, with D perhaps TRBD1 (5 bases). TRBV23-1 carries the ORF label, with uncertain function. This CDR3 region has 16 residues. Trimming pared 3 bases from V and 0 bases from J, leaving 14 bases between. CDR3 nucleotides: TGCGCCAGCAGTCACCCCTGGGGGGAAACTAACTATGGCTACACCTTC. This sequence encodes CASSHPWGETNYGYTF.

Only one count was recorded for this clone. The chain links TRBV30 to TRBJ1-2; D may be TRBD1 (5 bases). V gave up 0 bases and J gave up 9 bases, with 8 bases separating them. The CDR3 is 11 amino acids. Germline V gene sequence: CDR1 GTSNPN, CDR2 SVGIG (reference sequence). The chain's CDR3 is CAWSVGGSYTF. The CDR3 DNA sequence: TGTGCCTGGAGTGTTGGGGGGAGCTACACCTTC.

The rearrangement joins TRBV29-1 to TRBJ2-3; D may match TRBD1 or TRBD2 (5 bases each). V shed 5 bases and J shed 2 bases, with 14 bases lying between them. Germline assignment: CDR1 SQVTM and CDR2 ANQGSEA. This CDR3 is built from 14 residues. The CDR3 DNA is TGCAGCGTTCAAGGTCGGGGCCACACAGATACGCAGTATTTT. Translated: CSVQGRGHTDTQYF.

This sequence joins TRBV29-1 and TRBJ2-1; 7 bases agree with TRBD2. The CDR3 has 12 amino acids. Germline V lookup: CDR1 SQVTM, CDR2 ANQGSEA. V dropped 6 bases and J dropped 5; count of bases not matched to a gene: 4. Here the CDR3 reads CSVLGTNNEQFF. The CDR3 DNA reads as TGCAGCGTCCTCGGGACTAACAATGAGCAGTTCTTC.

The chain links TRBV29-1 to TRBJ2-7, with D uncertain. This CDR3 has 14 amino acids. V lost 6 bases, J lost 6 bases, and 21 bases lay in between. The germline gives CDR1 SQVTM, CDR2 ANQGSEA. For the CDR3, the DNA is TGCAGCGTCCTGAAACGGACCGTCGTCCCCGAGCAGTACTTC. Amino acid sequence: CSVLKRTVVPEQYF.

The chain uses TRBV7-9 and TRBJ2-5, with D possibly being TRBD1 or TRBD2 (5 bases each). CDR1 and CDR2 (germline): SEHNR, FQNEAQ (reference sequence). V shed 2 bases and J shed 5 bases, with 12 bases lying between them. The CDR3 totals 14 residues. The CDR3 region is CASSLMGVRETQYF. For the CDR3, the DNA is TGTGCCAGCAGCTTAATGGGGGTCCGGGAGACCCAGTACTTC. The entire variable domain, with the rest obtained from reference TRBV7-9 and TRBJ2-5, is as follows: DTGVSQNPRHKITKRGQNVTFRCDPISEHNRLYWYRQTLGQGPEFLTYFQNEAQLEKSRLLSDRFSAERPKGSFSTLEIQRTEQGDSAMYLCASSLMGVRETQYFGPGTRLLVL.

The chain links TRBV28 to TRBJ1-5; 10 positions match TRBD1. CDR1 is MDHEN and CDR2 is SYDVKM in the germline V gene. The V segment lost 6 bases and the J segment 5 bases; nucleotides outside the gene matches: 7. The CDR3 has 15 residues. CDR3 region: CASSPSGQGYQPQHF. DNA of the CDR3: TGTGCCAGCAGCCCCTCGGGACAGGGGTATCAGCCCCAGCATTTT.

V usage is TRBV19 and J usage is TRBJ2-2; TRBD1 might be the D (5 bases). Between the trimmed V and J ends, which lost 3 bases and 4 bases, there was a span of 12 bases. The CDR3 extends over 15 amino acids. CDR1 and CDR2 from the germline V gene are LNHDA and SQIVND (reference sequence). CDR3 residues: CASSISGSGTGELFF. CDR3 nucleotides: TGTGCCAGTAGTATTTCAGGGTCCGGCACCGGGGAGCTGTTTTTT.

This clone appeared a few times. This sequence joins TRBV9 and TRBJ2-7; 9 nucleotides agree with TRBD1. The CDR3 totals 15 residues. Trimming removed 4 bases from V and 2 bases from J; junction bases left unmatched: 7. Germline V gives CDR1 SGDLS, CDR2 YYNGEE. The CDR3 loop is CASSPTGGAPYEQYF. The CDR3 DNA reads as TGTGCCAGCAGCCCTACAGGGGGCGCTCCCTACGAGCAGTACTTC.

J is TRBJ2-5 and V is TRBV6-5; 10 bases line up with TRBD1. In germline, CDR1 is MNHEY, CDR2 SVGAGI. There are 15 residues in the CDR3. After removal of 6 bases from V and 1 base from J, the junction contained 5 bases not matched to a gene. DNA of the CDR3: TGTGCCAGCAGCCCCGACAGGGGGCCCCAAGAGACCCAGTACTTC. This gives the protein CASSPDRGPQETQYF.

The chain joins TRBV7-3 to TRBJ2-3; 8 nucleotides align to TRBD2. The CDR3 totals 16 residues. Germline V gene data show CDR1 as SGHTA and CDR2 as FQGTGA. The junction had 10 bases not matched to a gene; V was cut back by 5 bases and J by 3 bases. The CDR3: CASSTRSGSGTDTQYF. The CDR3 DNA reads TGTGCCAGCAGCACTAGGAGCGGGAGCGGTACAGATACGCAGTATTTT.

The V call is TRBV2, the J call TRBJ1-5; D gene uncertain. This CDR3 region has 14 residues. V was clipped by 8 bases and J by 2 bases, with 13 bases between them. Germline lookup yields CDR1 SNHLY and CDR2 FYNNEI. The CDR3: CASGQVNGNQPQHF. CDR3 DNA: TGTGCCAGCGGGCAGGTTAATGGCAATCAGCCCCAGCATTTT.

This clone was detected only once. CDR3 amino acids: CAITRTVNTEAFF. DNA for the CDR3: TGTGCCATCACCCGGACAGTGAACACTGAAGCTTTCTTT. The chain has TRBV10-3 and TRBJ1-1; TRBD1 is a possible D gene (6 bases). The CDR3 is 13 amino acids. Germline-derived CDR1 and CDR2 are ENHRY and SYGVKD. Trimming shortened V by 7 bases and J by 0 bases, and 9 bases separated the two germline ends.

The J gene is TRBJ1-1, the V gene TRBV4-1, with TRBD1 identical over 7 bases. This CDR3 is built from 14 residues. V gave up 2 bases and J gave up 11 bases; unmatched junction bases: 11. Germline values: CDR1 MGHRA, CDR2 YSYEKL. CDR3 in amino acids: CASSQHLRGWEAFF. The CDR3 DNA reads TGCGCCAGCAGCCAACACCTCAGGGGGTGGGAGGCTTTCTTT.

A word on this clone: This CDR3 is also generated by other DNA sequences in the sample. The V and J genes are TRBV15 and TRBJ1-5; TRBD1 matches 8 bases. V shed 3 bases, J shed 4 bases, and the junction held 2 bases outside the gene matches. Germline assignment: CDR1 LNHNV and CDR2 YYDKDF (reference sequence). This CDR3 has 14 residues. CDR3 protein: CATSRDRVNQPQHF. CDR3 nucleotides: TGTGCCACCAGCAGGGACAGGGTGAATCAGCCCCAGCATTTT.

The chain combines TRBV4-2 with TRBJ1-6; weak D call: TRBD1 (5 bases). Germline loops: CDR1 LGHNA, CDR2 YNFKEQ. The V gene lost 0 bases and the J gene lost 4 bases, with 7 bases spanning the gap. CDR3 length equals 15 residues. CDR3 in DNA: TGTGCCAGCAGCCAAGAACGGGGGTATAATTCACCCCTCCACTTT. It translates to CASSQERGYNSPLHF.

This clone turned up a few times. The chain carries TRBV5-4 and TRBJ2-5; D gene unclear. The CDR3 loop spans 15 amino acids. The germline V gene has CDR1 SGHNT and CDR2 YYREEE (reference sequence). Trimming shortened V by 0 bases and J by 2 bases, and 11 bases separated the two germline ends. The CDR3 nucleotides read TGTGCCAGCAGCTTGGCGTACAGAGCACAAGAGACCCAGTACTTC. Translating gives CASSLAYRAQETQYF.

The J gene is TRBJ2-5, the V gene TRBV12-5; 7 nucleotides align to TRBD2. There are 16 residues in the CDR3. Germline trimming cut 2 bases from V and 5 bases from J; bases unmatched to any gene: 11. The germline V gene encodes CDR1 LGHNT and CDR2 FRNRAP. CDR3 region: CASGLMSTSPTETQYF. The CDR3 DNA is TGTGCTAGTGGTTTGATGTCGACTAGCCCTACGGAGACCCAGTACTTC.

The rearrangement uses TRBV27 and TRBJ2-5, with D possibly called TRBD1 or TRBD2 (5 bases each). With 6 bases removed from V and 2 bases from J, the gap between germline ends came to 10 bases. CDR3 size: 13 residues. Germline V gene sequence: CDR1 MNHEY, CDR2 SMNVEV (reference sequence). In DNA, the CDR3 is TGTGCCAGCAGCCCATGGGGGCAAGAGACCCAGTACTTC. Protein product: CASSPWGQETQYF.

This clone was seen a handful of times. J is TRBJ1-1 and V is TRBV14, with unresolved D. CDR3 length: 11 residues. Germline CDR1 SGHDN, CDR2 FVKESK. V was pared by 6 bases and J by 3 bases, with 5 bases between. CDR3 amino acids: CASSEYTEAFF. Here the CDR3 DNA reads TGTGCCAGCAGTGAGTACACTGAAGCTTTCTTT.